The 4 T cell receptor beta chains given below trace back to one sample, sequenced in a study of early T cells in non-severe SARS-CoV-2 infection. From the 5' RACE reads, TCRdb called clonotypes with MiXCR, one entry per CDR3 protein. The repertoire holds about 64,000 distinct CDR3 sequences, with over 10% as singletons. Material: whole blood, obtained at baseline. The receptors come from an adult who was a healthcare worker with PCR-confirmed SARS-CoV-2 infection or an uninfected control (not recorded which).

This clonotype showed up just a few times. This chain connects TRBV29-1 to TRBJ2-7; D not resolved. This CDR3 has 12 amino acids. Trimming took 3 bases from V and 4 from J, leaving 10 bases between them. CDR1 and CDR2 from the germline V gene are SQVTM and ANQGSEA. The CDR3 DNA sequence: TGCAGCGTTGAGGGCGGTGGTTACGAGCAGTACTTC. Its translation is CSVEGGGYEQYF.

The sample holds a few counts of this clonotype. The V and J genes are TRBV5-4 and TRBJ2-7, with 9 bases aligning to TRBD1. V was clipped by 0 bases and J by 5 bases; unmatched bases: 6. Germline CDR1 and CDR2: SGHNT and YYREEE (reference sequence). This CDR3 is built from 15 residues. The CDR3 region is CASSLDLTGGDEQYF. The CDR3 DNA sequence: TGTGCCAGCAGCTTGGATCTTACAGGGGGCGACGAGCAGTACTTC.

In this sample, this clonotype turned up many times. The chain joins TRBV28 to TRBJ2-4; D uncertain. The V gene lost 6 bases and the J gene lost 0 bases, with 12 bases spanning the gap. The length of the CDR3 is 15 residues. Germline loops: CDR1 MDHEN, CDR2 SYDVKM. This CDR3 is CASSFRLVAKNIQYF. The CDR3 nucleotides read TGTGCCAGCAGCTTTCGACTTGTAGCCAAAAACATTCAGTACTTC. Together with reference TRBV28 and TRBJ2-4, the CDR3 gives the full variable domain: DVKVTQSSRYLVKRTGEKVFLECVQDMDHENMFWYRQDPGLGLRLIYFSYDVKMKEKGDIPEGYSVSREKKERFSLILESASTNQTSMYLCASSFRLVAKNIQYFGAGTRLSVL.

This clonotype was recorded a few times. This sequence joins TRBV7-9 and TRBJ2-2; 7 bases match TRBD2. This CDR3 contains 15 residues. V dropped 6 bases and J dropped 2; count of bases not matched to a gene: 6. Germline V gene data show CDR1 as SEHNR and CDR2 as FQNEAQ (reference sequence). CDR3 DNA: TGTGCCAGCAGAAATAGCGGGCTTAACACCGGGGAGCTGTTTTTT. Amino acid sequence: CASRNSGLNTGELFF.